These 5 T cell receptor beta chains were sequenced from one sample in a study of blood T cell repertoires in COVID-19. Here immunoSEQ multiplex PCR was the method, and the copy in TCRdb shows in-frame clones only, minus some. This table has about 180,000 clones, roughly nine tenths appearing once. The sample taken for sequencing was peripheral blood. The receptors stem from a man younger than 35 who had recovered from COVID-19.

This clone was counted once. This rearrangement joins TRBV7-2 to TRBJ1-5; D unclear. Trimming left V 3 bases short and J 6 bases short, with 6 bases between. The CDR3 spans 12 residues. Germline assignment: CDR1 SGHTA and CDR2 FQGNSA. CDR3 amino acids: CASSFGIQPQHF. The CDR3 DNA reads TGTGCCAGCAGCTTCGGGATTCAGCCCCAGCATTTT.

The chain combines TRBV19 with TRBJ1-1; D might be TRBD1 (6 bases). CDR1 and CDR2 from the germline V gene are LNHDA and SQIVND (reference sequence). The CDR3 runs 16 residues. V lost 2 bases, J lost 1 base, and 14 bases lay in between. The CDR3 sequence is CASSIRPRGRNTEAFF. The CDR3 nucleotides read TGTGCCAGTAGTATACGCCCAAGGGGGAGGAACACTGAAGCTTTCTTT.

V is TRBV7-8 and J is TRBJ2-7; 8 positions match TRBD1. CDR1 is SGHVS and CDR2 is FQNEAQ in the germline V gene. V lost 5 bases to trimming and J lost 9 bases; unmatched junction nucleotides: 12. The CDR3 runs to 14 residues. Here the CDR3 reads CASSTGQDYVGQYF. In nucleotides, the CDR3 is TGTGCCAGCAGCACGGGACAGGACTACGTTGGGCAGTACTTC.

The genes are TRBV9 and TRBJ1-2; 7 bases agree with TRBD1. The V segment lost 4 bases and the J segment 3 bases; nucleotides outside the gene matches: 9. This CDR3 is 15 amino acids long. The V gene's germline CDR1 is SGDLS and CDR2 YYNGEE. The CDR3 spells CASSSGQAAYYGYTF. The CDR3 coding sequence is TGTGCCAGCAGCTCAGGACAGGCTGCCTACTATGGCTACACCTTC.

This chain joins TRBV9 and TRBJ1-4; 9 positions match TRBD1. Unmatched junction bases numbered 9, after V lost 4 bases and J lost 8 bases. The germline gives CDR1 SGDLS, CDR2 YYNGEE. The CDR3 totals 15 residues. Written as DNA, the CDR3 is TGTGCCAGCAGCACATCCGGGACAGGGAAGGAAAAACTGTTTTTT. This gives the protein CASSTSGTGKEKLFF. Full variable domain (remainder filled in from reference TRBV9 and TRBJ1-4): DSGVTQTPKHLITATGQRVTLRCSPRSGDLSVYWYQQSLDQGLQFLIQYYNGEERAKGNILERFSAQQFPDLHSELNLSSLELGDSALYFCASSTSGTGKEKLFFGSGTQLSVL.